Each of the 29 T cell receptor beta chains below was sequenced from the same sample in a study of Ad26.COV2.S vaccination and SARS-CoV-2 variants. Specified treatment: 15 to 20 received Ad26.COV2.S at low or high dose, single or two shots; about 5 received placebo; per-sample allocation not given. The study sampled participants on day 63 after the first vaccine or placebo injection. Sequencing was performed with immunoSEQ multiplex PCR; in TCRdb, only in-frame clones are kept and a portion is missing. The table has hundreds of thousands of clones, around 89% seen once. The source was peripheral blood, collected in a trial of Ad26.COV2.S vaccine versus placebo. These receptors were taken from a person aged 18-60 years who received the Ad26.COV2.S COVID-19 vaccine or a placebo.

This clone was seen just once. The J gene is TRBJ2-7, the V gene TRBV15, with TRBD1 identical over 8 bases. The CDR3 spans 16 residues. Losses at the gene ends were 1 base for V and 0 bases for J; bases not matched to a gene: 5. Germline V gives CDR1 LNHNV, CDR2 YYDKDF (reference sequence). DNA of the CDR3: TGTGCCACCAGCAGAGCCACAGGGGGGAACTCCTACGAGCAGTACTTC. Its translation: CATSRATGGNSYEQYF.

V and J are TRBV7-9 and TRBJ1-3; D remains unclear. The length of the CDR3 is 14 residues. Trimming left V 2 bases short and J 2 bases short, with 7 bases between. Germline-derived CDR1 and CDR2 are SEHNR and FQNEAQ (reference sequence). CDR3 sequence (DNA): TGTGCCAGCAGCTTAAAAACTACTGGAAACACCATATATTTT. It translates to CASSLKTTGNTIYF.

To note about this clone: Sequence at one end of the junction differs from germline and may be a read error. The rearrangement links TRBV7-2 to TRBJ2-7; 8 positions agree with TRBD2. There are 13 residues in the CDR3. Germline values: CDR1 SGHTA, CDR2 FQGNSA. CDR3 sequence reads: CASRLAGSYEQYF. The CDR3 DNA reads TGTGCCAGCAGGTTAGCGGGGTCCTACGAGCAGTACTTC.

This rearrangement joins TRBV6-1 to TRBJ1-3; TRBD1 might be the D (5 bases). Germline V gene lookup returns CDR1 MNHNS and CDR2 SASEGT. The CDR3 has 14 residues. V lost 2 bases, J lost 3 bases, and 8 bases lay in between. CDR3 bases: TGTGCCAGCAGTGAAAAAGACAGTGGAAACACCATATATTTT. It specifies CASSEKDSGNTIYF.

The chain couples TRBV5-1 to TRBJ2-3; D unclear. Germline CDR1 reads SGHRS; CDR2 reads YFSETQ. The CDR3 covers 14 residues. Trimming stripped 0 bases from V and 2 bases from J, with 7 bases between. The CDR3 sequence: CASSLEYFTDTQYF. DNA for the CDR3: TGCGCCAGCAGCTTGGAGTACTTCACAGATACGCAGTATTTT.

The J gene is TRBJ2-1, the V gene TRBV10-2; D possibly corresponds to TRBD2 (5 bases). The length of the CDR3 is 15 residues. The V gene's germline CDR1 is WSHSY and CDR2 SAAADI. The V gene lost 0 bases and the J gene lost 8 bases, with 14 bases spanning the gap. In DNA form, the CDR3 reads TGCGCCAGCAGTGAGTCGATAGCCGGGGAATATGAGCAGTTCTTC. This translates into CASSESIAGEYEQFF.

The sample holds a few counts of this clone. The rearrangement joins TRBV9 to TRBJ2-7; no firm D call. There are 12 residues in the CDR3. The V end was cut by 0 bases, the J end by 4 bases, with 5 bases between. CDR1 is SGDLS and CDR2 is YYNGEE in the germline V gene. CDR3 in amino acids: CASSVVKYEQYF. The CDR3 DNA is TGTGCCAGCAGCGTAGTAAAATACGAGCAGTACTTC.

Turning to this clone: Distinct nucleotide sequences in the sample also encode this CDR3. The chain joins TRBV18 to TRBJ2-2, with D maybe TRBD1 (5 bases). The ends were cut back, 3 bases at V and 1 base at J, with 9 bases in the middle. The CDR3 spans 15 residues. Germline V gene lookup returns CDR1 KGHSH and CDR2 LQKENI. The CDR3: CASSPRQGNTGELFF. The CDR3 DNA reads as TGTGCCAGCTCACCCAGGCAGGGGAACACCGGGGAGCTGTTTTTT. Using reference TRBV18 and TRBJ2-2 for the parts outside the CDR3, the full variable domain is NAGVMQNPRHLVRRRGQEARLRCSPMKGHSHVYWYRQLPEEGLKFMVYLQKENIIDESGMPKERFSAEFPKEGPSILRIQQVVRGDSAAYFCASSPRQGNTGELFFGEGSRLTVL.

The chain carries TRBV13 and TRBJ2-7, with TRBD1 matching 7 bases. The CDR3 runs 15 residues. The J segment lost 3 bases and the V segment lost 4 bases, leaving 9 bases of the junction unmatched. Germline loops: CDR1 PRHDT, CDR2 FYEKMQ (reference sequence). The CDR3 coding sequence is TGTGCCAGCAGCTATAGCCGGGACAGCAGCTACGAGCAGTACTTC. It is translated as CASSYSRDSSYEQYF.

This clone was observed once. The chain joins TRBV4-2 to TRBJ2-2, with D perhaps TRBD2 (6 bases). Trimming removed 0 bases from V and 6 bases from J, with 8 bases in between. Germline CDR1 reads LGHNA; CDR2 reads YNFKEQ. The CDR3 runs to 14 residues. The CDR3 region has the DNA TGTGCCAGCAGCCAAGATGGGGAGGCCGGGGAGCTGTTTTTT. It specifies CASSQDGEAGELFF.

The chain links TRBV7-6 to TRBJ2-7; 8 nucleotides match TRBD2. Germline lookup yields CDR1 SGHVS and CDR2 FNYEAQ. This CDR3 is built from 21 residues. The J segment lost 3 bases and the V segment lost 3 bases, leaving 25 bases of the junction unmatched. CDR3 nucleotide sequence: TGTGCCAGCAGCTTTGTATTGCGAAGTCAAGATCGGGAGGGGACGGACTACGAGCAGTACTTC. It yields the protein CASSFVLRSQDREGTDYEQYF.

In this sample, this clone turned up a few times. V usage is TRBV5-6 and J usage is TRBJ2-7; D assignment may be TRBD1 or TRBD2 (6 bases each). The CDR3 has 14 amino acids. The ends were cut back, 3 bases at V and 0 bases at J, with 10 bases in the middle. Germline values: CDR1 SGHDT, CDR2 YYEEEE. CDR3 sequence: CASSWGAPSYEQYF. DNA of the CDR3: TGTGCCAGCAGCTGGGGGGCTCCCTCCTACGAGCAGTACTTC.

This rearrangement joins TRBV7-7 to TRBJ2-7; perhaps TRBD2 as D (5 bases). The V gene's germline CDR1 is SSHAT and CDR2 FNYEAQ (reference sequence). V dropped 1 base and J dropped 0 bases, with 10 bases sitting between them. This CDR3 spans 15 amino acids. The CDR3 reads CASSLEIGSSYEQYF. The CDR3, as DNA: TGTGCCAGCAGCTTAGAAATAGGGAGCTCCTACGAGCAGTACTTC. The entire variable domain, with the rest obtained from reference TRBV7-7 and TRBJ2-7, is as follows: GAGVSQSPRYKVTKRGQDVTLRCDPISSHATLYWYQQALGQGPEFLTYFNYEAQPDKSGLPSDRFSAERPEGSISTLTIQRTEQRDSAMYRCASSLEIGSSYEQYFGPGTRLTVT.

The chain couples TRBV19 to TRBJ1-2, with TRBD1 matching over 9 bases. Trimming removed 10 bases from V and 10 bases from J; junction bases left unmatched: 13. The CDR3 is made up of 13 amino acids. Looked up from germline, CDR1 is LNHDA and CDR2 is SQIVND (reference sequence). The CDR3 region has the DNA TGTGCCACCCATTACGGACAGGGGTCTGTCTACACCTTC. Residues: CATHYGQGSVYTF.

V usage is TRBV6-5 and J usage is TRBJ1-6, with no clear D. This CDR3 region has 12 residues. Germline V lookup: CDR1 MNHEY, CDR2 SVGAGI. V lost 6 bases and J 6 bases, leaving 6 bases between the germline ends. CDR3 nucleotide sequence: TGTGCCAGCAGGTCTAGTAATTCACCCCTCCACTTT. This sequence encodes CASRSSNSPLHF.

This rearrangement joins TRBV4-3 to TRBJ1-1; no clear D. Per the germline V gene, CDR1 is LGHNA and CDR2 is YSLEER. Trimming pared 0 bases from V and 3 bases from J, leaving 14 bases between. The CDR3 sequence is 16 residues long. CDR3 sequence reads: CASSQDQTSQYTEAFF. The CDR3 DNA is TGCGCCAGCAGCCAAGATCAGACATCCCAGTACACTGAAGCTTTCTTT.

This rearrangement joins TRBV12-3 or TRBV12-4 to TRBJ2-5; D is unresolved. V lost 5 bases, J lost 9 bases, and 13 bases lay in between. This CDR3 is 12 amino acids long. CDR3 sequence reads: CASSSTSGSQYF. CDR3 bases: TGTGCCAGCAGTAGCACCTCCGGGTCCCAGTACTTC.

This rearrangement joins TRBV6-5 to TRBJ1-2; TRBD1 is a possible D gene (6 bases). Germline CDR1 is MNHEY and CDR2 is SVGAGI. The CDR3 length is 15 residues. The ends were cut back, 6 bases at V and 3 bases at J, with 17 bases in the middle. In DNA form, the CDR3 reads TGTGCCAGCAGCGAGGGGGGGATGAAGGACTATGGCTACACCTTC. It yields the protein CASSEGGMKDYGYTF.

The chain has TRBV7-2 and TRBJ2-3; 8 bases match TRBD1. Losses at the gene ends were 5 bases for V and 0 bases for J; bases not matched to a gene: 4. This CDR3 region has 15 residues. From germline, CDR1 is SGHTA and CDR2 FQGNSA. CDR3 loop: CASSDRGFSTDTQYF. The CDR3, as DNA: TGTGCCAGCAGCGACAGGGGTTTTAGCACAGATACGCAGTATTTT.

This sequence joins TRBV5-1 and TRBJ1-1; TRBD1 aligns across 8 bases. V shed 2 bases, J shed 0 bases, and the junction held 3 bases outside the gene matches. CDR1 is SGHRS, CDR2 YFSETQ, per germline. There are 15 residues in the CDR3. The CDR3 protein is CASSLTGGVNTEAFF. The CDR3 DNA reads TGCGCCAGCAGCTTAACAGGGGGTGTGAACACTGAAGCTTTCTTT.

The CDR3 DNA sequence: TGTGCCAGCAGCCAAATATCTAGCGGGAGGGCAAACACCGGGGAGCTGTTTTTT. This sequence encodes CASSQISSGRANTGELFF. This chain links TRBV14 with TRBJ2-2, with TRBD2 identical over 12 bases. The CDR3 has 18 residues. CDR1 and CDR2 from the germline V gene are SGHDN and FVKESK. The ends lost 2 bases at V and 2 bases at J; junction bases unmatched: 6.

About this clone itself: Within the sample, other DNA sequences also encode this same CDR3. The V call is TRBV10-3, the J call TRBJ2-1; D is perhaps TRBD2 (6 bases). Germline loops: CDR1 ENHRY, CDR2 SYGVKD. CDR3 length: 15 residues. The V gene lost 4 bases and the J gene lost 0 bases, with 10 bases spanning the gap. The CDR3 DNA reads as TGTGCCATCAGTGTCGGGGGTAGCTCCTACAATGAGCAGTTCTTC. Its protein is CAISVGGSSYNEQFF.

The J gene is TRBJ2-1, the V gene TRBV2; 7 nucleotides match TRBD1. The CDR3 covers 13 residues. CDR1 is SNHLY, CDR2 FYNNEI, per germline. The V and J ends lost 8 bases and 5 bases, in that order; junction bases with no gene match: 6. CDR3 in amino acids: CASGRDSDNEQFF. The CDR3 DNA is TGTGCCAGCGGCCGGGACAGCGACAATGAGCAGTTCTTC.

The V gene is TRBV18, the J gene TRBJ2-5; TRBD1 matches at 7 bases. The CDR3 loop spans 15 amino acids. The junction had 8 bases not matched to a gene; V was cut back by 5 bases and J by 2 bases. The germline V gene has CDR1 KGHSH and CDR2 LQKENI. For the CDR3, the DNA is TGTGCCAGCTCAAAGGCACAGGGGCTTCAAGAGACCCAGTACTTC. Encoded protein: CASSKAQGLQETQYF.

V and J are TRBV2 and TRBJ1-5; 11 positions match TRBD1. CDR3 length: 14 amino acids. After removal of 6 bases from V and 10 bases from J, the junction contained 8 bases not matched to a gene. Germline CDR1 reads SNHLY; CDR2 reads FYNNEI. CDR3 protein: CASSPPGQGEPQHF. The CDR3 nucleotides read TGTGCCAGCAGCCCGCCGGGACAGGGGGAACCCCAGCATTTT.

This rearrangement joins TRBV30 to TRBJ2-7; a possible D gene is TRBD2 (6 bases). The germline V gene has CDR1 GTSNPN and CDR2 SVGIG (reference sequence). This CDR3 contains 14 residues. The germline V and J ends were trimmed by 6 bases and 1 base, with 16 bases remaining between them. This CDR3 is CACMRLASSYEQYF. DNA of the CDR3: TGTGCCTGTATGAGGCTAGCGTCTTCCTACGAGCAGTACTTC. The full variable domain, its missing parts supplied by reference TRBV30 and TRBJ2-7, is SQTIHQWPATLVQPVGSPLSLECTVEGTSNPNLYWYRQAAGRGLQLLFYSVGIGQISSEVPQNLSASRPQDRQFILSSKKLLLSDSGFYLCACMRLASSYEQYFGPGTRLTVT.

The chain carries TRBV5-1 and TRBJ2-3; D not resolved. This CDR3 has 13 amino acids. Trimming took 4 bases from V and 1 from J, leaving 7 bases between them. Germline V gene lookup returns CDR1 SGHRS and CDR2 YFSETQ. The CDR3 here is CASSRPGTDTQYF. CDR3 coding DNA: TGCGCCAGCAGCCGTCCGGGCACAGATACGCAGTATTTT.

This clone was detected only a few times. The rearrangement joins TRBV14 to TRBJ2-7; TRBD2 agrees at 8 bases. This CDR3 spans 15 amino acids. Germline V gene lookup returns CDR1 SGHDN and CDR2 FVKESK. Trimming at V came to 1 base and at J to 6 bases, leaving 8 bases not matched to a gene. The CDR3 nucleotides read TGTGCCAGCAGCCAAGTCCGAGCGGGAGCGGTCGAGCAGTACTTC. It translates to CASSQVRAGAVEQYF. Filled out from reference TRBV14 and TRBJ2-7, the complete variable domain reads EAGVTQFPSHSVIEKGQTVTLRCDPISGHDNLYWYRRVMGKEIKFLLHFVKESKQDESGMPNNRFLAERTGGTYSTLKVQPAELEDSGVYFCASSQVRAGAVEQYFGPGTRLTVT.

This clone occurred a few times. This chain joins TRBV7-9 and TRBJ2-7; possibly TRBD1 or TRBD2 for D (5 bases each). CDR1 is SEHNR and CDR2 is FQNEAQ in the germline V gene (reference sequence). There are 12 residues in the CDR3. The V end was cut by 5 bases, the J end by 4 bases, with 9 bases between. The CDR3, as DNA: TGTGCCAGCAGCACGGGACGGTACGAGCAGTACTTC. Translating gives CASSTGRYEQYF.